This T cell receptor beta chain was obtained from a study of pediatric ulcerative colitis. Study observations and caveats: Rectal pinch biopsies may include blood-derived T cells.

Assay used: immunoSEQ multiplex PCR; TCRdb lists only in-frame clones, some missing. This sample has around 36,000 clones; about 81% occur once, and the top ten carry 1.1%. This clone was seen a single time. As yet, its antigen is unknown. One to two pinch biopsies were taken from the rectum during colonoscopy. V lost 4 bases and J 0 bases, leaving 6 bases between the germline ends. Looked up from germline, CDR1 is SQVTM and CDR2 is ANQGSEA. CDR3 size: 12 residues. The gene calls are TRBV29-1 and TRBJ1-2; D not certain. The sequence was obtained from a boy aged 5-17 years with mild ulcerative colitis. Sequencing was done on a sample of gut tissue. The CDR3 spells CSVGTPNYGYTF. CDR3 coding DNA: TGCAGCGTTGGAACACCTAACTATGGCTACACCTTC.